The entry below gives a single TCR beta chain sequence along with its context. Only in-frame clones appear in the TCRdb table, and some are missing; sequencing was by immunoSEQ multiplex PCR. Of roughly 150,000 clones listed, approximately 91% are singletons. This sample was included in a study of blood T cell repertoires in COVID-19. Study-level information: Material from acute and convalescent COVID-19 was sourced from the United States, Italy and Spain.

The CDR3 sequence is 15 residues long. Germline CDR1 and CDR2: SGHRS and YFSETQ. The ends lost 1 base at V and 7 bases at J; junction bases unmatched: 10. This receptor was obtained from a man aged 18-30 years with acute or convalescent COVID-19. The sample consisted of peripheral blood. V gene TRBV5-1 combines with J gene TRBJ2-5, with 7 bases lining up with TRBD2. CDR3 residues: CASSLRSGTEWTQYF. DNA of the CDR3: TGCGCCAGCAGCTTGAGAAGCGGGACTGAATGGACCCAGTACTTC.